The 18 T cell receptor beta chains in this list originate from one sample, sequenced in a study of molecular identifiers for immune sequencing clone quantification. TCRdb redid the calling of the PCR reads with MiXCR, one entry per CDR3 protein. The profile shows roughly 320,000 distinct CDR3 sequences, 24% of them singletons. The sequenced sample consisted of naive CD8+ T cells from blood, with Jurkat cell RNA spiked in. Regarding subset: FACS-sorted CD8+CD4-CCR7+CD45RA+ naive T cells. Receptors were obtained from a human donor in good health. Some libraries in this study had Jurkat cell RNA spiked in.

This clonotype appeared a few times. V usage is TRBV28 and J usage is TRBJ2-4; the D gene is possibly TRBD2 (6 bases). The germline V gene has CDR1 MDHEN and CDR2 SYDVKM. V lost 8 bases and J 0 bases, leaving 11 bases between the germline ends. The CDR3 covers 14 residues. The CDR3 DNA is TGTGCCAGCGGAGGGGCCCCAGCCAAAAACATTCAGTACTTC. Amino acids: CASGGAPAKNIQYF.

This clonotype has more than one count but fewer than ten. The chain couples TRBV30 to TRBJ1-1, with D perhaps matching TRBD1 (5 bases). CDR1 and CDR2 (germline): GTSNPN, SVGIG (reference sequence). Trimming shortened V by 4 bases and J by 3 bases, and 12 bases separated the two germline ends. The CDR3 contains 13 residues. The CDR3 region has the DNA TGTGCCTGGACTACGTCGGGGGACACTGAAGCTTTCTTT. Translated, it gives CAWTTSGDTEAFF. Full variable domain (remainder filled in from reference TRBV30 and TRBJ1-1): SQTIHQWPATLVQPVGSPLSLECTVEGTSNPNLYWYRQAAGRGLQLLFYSVGIGQISSEVPQNLSASRPQDRQFILSSKKLLLSDSGFYLCAWTTSGDTEAFFGQGTRLTVV.

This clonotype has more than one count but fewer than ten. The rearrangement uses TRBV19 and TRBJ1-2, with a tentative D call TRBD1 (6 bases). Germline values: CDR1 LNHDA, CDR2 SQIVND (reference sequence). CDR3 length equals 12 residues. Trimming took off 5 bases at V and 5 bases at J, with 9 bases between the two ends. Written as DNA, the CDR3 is TGTGCCAGTAGTGGGGACATTTATGGCTACACCTTC. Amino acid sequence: CASSGDIYGYTF.

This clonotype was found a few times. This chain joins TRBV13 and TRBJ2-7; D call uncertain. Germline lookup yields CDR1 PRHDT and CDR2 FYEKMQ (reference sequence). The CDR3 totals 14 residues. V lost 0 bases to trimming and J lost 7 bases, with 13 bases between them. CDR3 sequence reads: CASSLGLGRKEQYF. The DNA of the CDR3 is TGTGCCAGCAGCTTAGGGCTAGGGCGTAAAGAGCAGTACTTC.

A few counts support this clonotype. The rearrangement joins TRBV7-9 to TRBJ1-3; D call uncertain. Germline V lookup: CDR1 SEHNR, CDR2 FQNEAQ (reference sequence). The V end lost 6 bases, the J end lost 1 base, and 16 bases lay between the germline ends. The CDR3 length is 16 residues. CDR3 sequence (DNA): TGTGCCAGCAGGCCCGCTCTCACGGAATCTGGAAACACCATATATTTT. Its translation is CASRPALTESGNTIYF.

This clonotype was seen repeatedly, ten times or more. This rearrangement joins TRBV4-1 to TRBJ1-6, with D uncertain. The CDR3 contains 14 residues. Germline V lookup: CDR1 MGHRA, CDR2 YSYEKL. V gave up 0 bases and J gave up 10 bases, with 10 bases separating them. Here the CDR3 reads CASSQEGVSSPLHF. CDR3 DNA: TGCGCCAGCAGCCAAGAAGGTGTATCCTCACCCCTCCACTTT.

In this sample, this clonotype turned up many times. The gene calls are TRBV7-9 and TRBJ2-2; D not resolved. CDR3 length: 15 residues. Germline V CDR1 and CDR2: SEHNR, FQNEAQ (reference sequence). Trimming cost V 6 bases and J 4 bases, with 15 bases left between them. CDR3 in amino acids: CASSQRPESTGELFF. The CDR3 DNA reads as TGTGCCAGCAGTCAAAGACCCGAAAGCACCGGGGAGCTGTTTTTT. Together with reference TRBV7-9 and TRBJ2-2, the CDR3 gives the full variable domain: DTGVSQNPRHKITKRGQNVTFRCDPISEHNRLYWYRQTLGQGPEFLTYFQNEAQLEKSRLLSDRFSAERPKGSFSTLEIQRTEQGDSAMYLCASSQRPESTGELFFGEGSRLTVL.

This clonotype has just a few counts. The CDR3 nucleotides read TGTGCCAGCAGCCAGGTTTTAGGCAGGACAGGGGCTGGAAACACCATATATTTT. Translating it yields CASSQVLGRTGAGNTIYF. The rearrangement links TRBV3-1 to TRBJ1-3; the match to TRBD1 covers 9 bases. Per the germline V gene, CDR1 is LGHDT and CDR2 is YNNKEL (reference sequence). The ends lost 3 bases at V and 2 bases at J; junction bases unmatched: 11. The CDR3 loop spans 18 amino acids.

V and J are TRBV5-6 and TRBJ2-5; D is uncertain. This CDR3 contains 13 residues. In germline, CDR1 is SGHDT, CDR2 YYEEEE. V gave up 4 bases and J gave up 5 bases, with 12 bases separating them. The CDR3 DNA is TGTGCCAGCAGCGGTCAGTGGCACGAGACCCAGTACTTC. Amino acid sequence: CASSGQWHETQYF.

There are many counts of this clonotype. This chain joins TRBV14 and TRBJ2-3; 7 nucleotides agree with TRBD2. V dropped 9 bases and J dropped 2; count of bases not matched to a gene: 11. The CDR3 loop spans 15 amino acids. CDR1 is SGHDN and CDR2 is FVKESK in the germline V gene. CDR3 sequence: CASRSAGENTDTQYF. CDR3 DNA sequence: TGTGCCAGTAGATCGGCGGGAGAAAACACAGATACGCAGTATTTT.

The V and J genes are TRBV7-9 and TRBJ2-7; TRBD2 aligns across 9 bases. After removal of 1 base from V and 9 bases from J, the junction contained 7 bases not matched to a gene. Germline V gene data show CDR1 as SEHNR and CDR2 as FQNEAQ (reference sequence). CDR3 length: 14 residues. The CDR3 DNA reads TGTGCCAGCAGCTTAGGTCTAGCGGGGCACGCGCAGTACTTC. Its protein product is CASSLGLAGHAQYF.

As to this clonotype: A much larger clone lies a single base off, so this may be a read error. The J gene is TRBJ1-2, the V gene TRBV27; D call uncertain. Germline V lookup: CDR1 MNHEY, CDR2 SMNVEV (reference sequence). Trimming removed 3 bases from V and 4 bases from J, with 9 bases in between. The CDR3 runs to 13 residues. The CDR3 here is CASSFGVPYGYTF. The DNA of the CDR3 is TGTGCCAGCAGTTTTGGAGTCCCCTATGGCTACACCTTC.

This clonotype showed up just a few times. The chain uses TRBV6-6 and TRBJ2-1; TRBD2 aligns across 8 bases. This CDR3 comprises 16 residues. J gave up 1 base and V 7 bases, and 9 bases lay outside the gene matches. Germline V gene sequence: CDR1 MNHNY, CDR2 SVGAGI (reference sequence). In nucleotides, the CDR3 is TGTGCCAGCATTCTAACTATAGCGGGGTCCTACAATGAGCAGTTCTTC. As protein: CASILTIAGSYNEQFF.

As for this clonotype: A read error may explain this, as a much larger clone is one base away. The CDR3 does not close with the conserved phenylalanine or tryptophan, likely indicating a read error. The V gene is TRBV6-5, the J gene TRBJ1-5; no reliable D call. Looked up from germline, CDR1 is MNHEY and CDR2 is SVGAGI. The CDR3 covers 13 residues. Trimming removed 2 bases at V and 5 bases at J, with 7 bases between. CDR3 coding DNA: TGTGCCAGCAGTTACCAGAGAGATCAGCCCCAGCATTCT. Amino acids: CASSYQRDQPQHS.

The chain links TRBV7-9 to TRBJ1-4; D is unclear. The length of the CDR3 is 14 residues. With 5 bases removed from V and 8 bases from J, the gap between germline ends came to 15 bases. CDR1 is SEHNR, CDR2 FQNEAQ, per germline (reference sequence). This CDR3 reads CASSEDLMREKLFF. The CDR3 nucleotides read TGTGCCAGCAGCGAGGACCTCATGCGGGAAAAACTGTTTTTT.

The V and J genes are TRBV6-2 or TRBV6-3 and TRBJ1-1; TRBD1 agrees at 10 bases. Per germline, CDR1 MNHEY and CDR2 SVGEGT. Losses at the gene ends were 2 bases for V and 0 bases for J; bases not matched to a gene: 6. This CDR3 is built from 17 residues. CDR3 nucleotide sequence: TGTGCCAGCAGTTACGGGGGACAGGGGATAGTGAACACTGAAGCTTTCTTT. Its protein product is CASSYGGQGIVNTEAFF.

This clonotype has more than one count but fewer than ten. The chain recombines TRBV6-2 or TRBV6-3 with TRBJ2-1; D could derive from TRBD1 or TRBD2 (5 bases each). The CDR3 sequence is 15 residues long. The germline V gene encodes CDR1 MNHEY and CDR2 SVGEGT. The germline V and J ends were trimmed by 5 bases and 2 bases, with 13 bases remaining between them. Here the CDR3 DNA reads TGTGCCAGCAGTGGGCCGGGACGAACCTACAATGAGCAGTTCTTC. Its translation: CASSGPGRTYNEQFF.

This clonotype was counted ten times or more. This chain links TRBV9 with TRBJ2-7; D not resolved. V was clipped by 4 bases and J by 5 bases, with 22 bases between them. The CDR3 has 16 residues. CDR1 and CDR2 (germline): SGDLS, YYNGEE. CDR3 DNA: TGTGCCAGCAGCCCGCAAACAGCAGTACGTGCGAACGAGCAGTACTTC. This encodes CASSPQTAVRANEQYF. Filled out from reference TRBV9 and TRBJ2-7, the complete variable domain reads DSGVTQTPKHLITATGQRVTLRCSPRSGDLSVYWYQQSLDQGLQFLIQYYNGEERAKGNILERFSAQQFPDLHSELNLSSLELGDSALYFCASSPQTAVRANEQYFGPGTRLTVT.